These 15 T cell receptor beta chains came from one sample sequenced in a study of blood T cell repertoires in COVID-19. Produced via immunoSEQ multiplex PCR; TCRdb's table is partial and in-frame only. Among around 120,000 clones listed, around nine tenths were seen once. Sequenced sample: peripheral blood. The receptors come from a man in his fifties or sixties with acute or convalescent COVID-19.

The chain uses TRBV27 and TRBJ2-1, with TRBD2 matching over 10 bases. CDR1 is MNHEY, CDR2 SMNVEV, per germline (reference sequence). Losses at the gene ends were 2 bases for V and 7 bases for J; bases not matched to a gene: 5. The CDR3 has 15 amino acids. The CDR3 here is CASSLLAGVRNEQFF. The CDR3 DNA follows: TGTGCCAGCAGTTTACTAGCGGGAGTGCGGAATGAGCAGTTCTTC.

The count of this clone is one. This chain uses TRBV9 with TRBJ2-6, with D uncertain. Germline V CDR1 and CDR2: SGDLS, YYNGEE. CDR3 size: 18 residues. The V and J ends lost 4 bases and 2 bases respectively, with 19 bases between them. The CDR3: CASSSPPLLGTGANVLTF. The CDR3 DNA reads as TGTGCCAGCAGCTCCCCTCCGCTGTTGGGCACTGGGGCCAACGTCCTGACTTTC.

The rearrangement uses TRBV27 and TRBJ1-6; 8 positions agree with TRBD1. CDR1 is MNHEY, CDR2 SMNVEV, per germline (reference sequence). This CDR3 is 16 amino acids long. V shed 9 bases, J shed 6 bases, and the junction held 13 bases outside the gene matches. The CDR3 is CARKQTGAVSNSPLHF. Written as DNA, the CDR3 is TGTGCCAGGAAGCAGACAGGGGCTGTCTCTAATTCACCCCTCCACTTT.

CDR3 loop: CASSYSSLWGTDREFYGQPQHF. In nucleotides, the CDR3 is TGTGCCAGCAGTTACTCGTCGTTGTGGGGAACGGACAGGGAATTTTACGGTCAGCCCCAGCATTTT. The chain uses TRBV6-7 and TRBJ1-5; 8 bases match TRBD1. TRBV6-7 is reported as an ORF; its role is uncertain. This CDR3 comprises 22 residues. The V segment lost 0 bases and the J segment 6 bases; nucleotides outside the gene matches: 25.

The chain couples TRBV9 to TRBJ2-2; D is uncertain. Between the trimmed V and J ends, which lost 0 bases and 1 base, there was a span of 7 bases. Germline CDR1 is SGDLS and CDR2 is YYNGEE. The CDR3 extends over 15 amino acids. The CDR3: CASSVVAGNTGELFF. CDR3 DNA sequence: TGTGCCAGCAGCGTAGTGGCAGGGAACACCGGGGAGCTGTTTTTT. The full variable domain, with the rest looked up from reference TRBV9 and TRBJ2-2, is DSGVTQTPKHLITATGQRVTLRCSPRSGDLSVYWYQQSLDQGLQFLIQYYNGEERAKGNILERFSAQQFPDLHSELNLSSLELGDSALYFCASSVVAGNTGELFFGEGSRLTVL.

The J gene is TRBJ2-1, the V gene TRBV14, with 12 bases aligning to TRBD2. There are 18 residues in the CDR3. V shed 2 bases, J shed 2 bases, and the junction held 7 bases outside the gene matches. Germline assignment: CDR1 SGHDN and CDR2 FVKESK. CDR3 DNA: TGTGCCAGCAGCCAAACCCCCCTAGCGGGGGGGGCCTACAATGAGCAGTTCTTC. Translated: CASSQTPLAGGAYNEQFF. Using reference TRBV14 and TRBJ2-1 for the parts outside the CDR3, the full variable domain is EAGVTQFPSHSVIEKGQTVTLRCDPISGHDNLYWYRRVMGKEIKFLLHFVKESKQDESGMPNNRFLAERTGGTYSTLKVQPAELEDSGVYFCASSQTPLAGGAYNEQFFGPGTRLTVL.

The V and J genes are TRBV10-2 and TRBJ2-2; possible D gene TRBD1, 6 bases. CDR1 WSHSY and CDR2 SAAADI come from the germline V gene. This CDR3 contains 13 residues. V was trimmed by 8 bases and J by 4 bases, leaving 11 bases between them. The CDR3 loop reads CASPGASTGELFF. The CDR3 bases are TGCGCCAGCCCAGGGGCGAGCACCGGGGAGCTGTTTTTT.

The chain links TRBV21-1 to TRBJ1-1. TRBV21-1 is recorded as a pseudogene. The CDR3 length is 12 residues. The CDR3 spells CASSRGDTEAFF. The CDR3 bases are TGTGCCAGCAGTCGCGGGGACACTGAAGCTTTCTTT.

This chain connects TRBV5-5 to TRBJ2-2, with D unresolved. The CDR3 loop spans 16 amino acids. Between the trimmed V and J ends, which lost 4 bases and 4 bases, there was a span of 17 bases. Germline-derived CDR1 and CDR2 are SGHKS and YYEKEE (reference sequence). CDR3 sequence (DNA): TGTGCCAGCAGCCACGATCCGGTTAGTGTCACCGGGGAGCTGTTTTTT. Translated: CASSHDPVSVTGELFF.

This chain uses TRBV2 with TRBJ1-1, with 9 bases lining up with TRBD1. The germline gives CDR1 SNHLY, CDR2 FYNNEI. J lost 4 bases, V lost 5 bases, and 5 bases had no gene match. CDR3 length: 14 residues. The chain's CDR3 is CASSLQGAGTEAFF. CDR3 nucleotides: TGTGCCAGCAGTCTACAGGGGGCTGGCACTGAAGCTTTCTTT. The entire variable domain, with the rest obtained from reference TRBV2 and TRBJ1-1, is as follows: EPEVTQTPSHQVTQMGQEVILRCVPISNHLYFYWYRQILGQKVEFLVSFYNNEISEKSEIFDDQFSVERPDGSNFTLKIRSTKLEDSAMYFCASSLQGAGTEAFFGQGTRLTVV.

The V and J genes are TRBV7-2 and TRBJ1-5; unclear D gene. This CDR3 has 14 amino acids. Germline loops: CDR1 SGHTA, CDR2 FQGNSA. Trimming shortened V by 4 bases and J by 3 bases, and 10 bases separated the two germline ends. CDR3 DNA sequence: TGTGCCAGCAGCTCCAGACGGGACAATCAGCCCCAGCATTTT. Translating it yields CASSSRRDNQPQHF. The full variable domain, with the rest looked up from reference TRBV7-2 and TRBJ1-5, is GAGVSQSPSNKVTEKGKDVELRCDPISGHTALYWYRQSLGQGLEFLIYFQGNSAPDKSGLPSDRFSAERTGGSVSTLTIQRTQQEDSAVYLCASSSRRDNQPQHFGDGTRLSIL.

This CDR3 is CASSFRGDRETYEQYF. DNA of the CDR3: TGTGCCAGCAGCTTCCGGGGGGACAGGGAAACCTACGAGCAGTACTTC. The chain joins TRBV11-2 to TRBJ2-7; 9 nucleotides agree with TRBD1. This CDR3 region has 16 residues. Germline trimming cut 3 bases from V and 2 bases from J; bases unmatched to any gene: 8. In germline, CDR1 is SGHAT, CDR2 FQNNGV.

The genes are TRBV5-6 and TRBJ1-2; unclear D gene. The V gene lost 0 bases and the J gene lost 0 bases, with 12 bases spanning the gap. Per germline, CDR1 SGHDT and CDR2 YYEEEE. The CDR3 has 16 residues. The CDR3 coding sequence is TGTGCCAGCAGCTTGGAAGGAGGGTCGGCTAACTATGGCTACACCTTC. Translating it yields CASSLEGGSANYGYTF. Complete variable domain (other parts from reference TRBV5-6 and TRBJ1-2): DAGVTQSPTHLIKTRGQQVTLRCSPKSGHDTVSWYQQALGQGPQFIFQYYEEEERQRGNFPDRFSGHQFPNYSSELNVNALLLGDSALYLCASSLEGGSANYGYTFGSGTRLTVV.

The V gene is TRBV6-6, the J gene TRBJ2-3, with TRBD1 as a possible D gene (6 bases). Germline V gene sequence: CDR1 MNHNY, CDR2 SVGAGI (reference sequence). V lost 5 bases and J lost 7, with 19 bases in between. The CDR3 spans 15 residues. For the CDR3, the DNA is TGTGCCAGCAGTGCCTCCGGGACACAAATTTATACGCAGTATTTT. Translation gives CASSASGTQIYTQYF.

The chain employs TRBV19 and TRBJ2-7; 7 positions agree with TRBD1. V shed 5 bases, J shed 3 bases, and the junction held 7 bases outside the gene matches. The CDR3 is 14 amino acids. Germline CDR1 and CDR2: LNHDA and SQIVND (reference sequence). CDR3 DNA sequence: TGTGCCAGTAGTTCCGGGACAGCATACTACGAGCAGTACTTC. This translates into CASSSGTAYYEQYF. The full variable domain, with the rest looked up from reference TRBV19 and TRBJ2-7, is DGGITQSPKYLFRKEGQNVTLSCEQNLNHDAMYWYRQDPGQGLRLIYYSQIVNDFQKGDIAEGYSVSREKKESFPLTVTSAQKNPTAFYLCASSSGTAYYEQYFGPGTRLTVT.